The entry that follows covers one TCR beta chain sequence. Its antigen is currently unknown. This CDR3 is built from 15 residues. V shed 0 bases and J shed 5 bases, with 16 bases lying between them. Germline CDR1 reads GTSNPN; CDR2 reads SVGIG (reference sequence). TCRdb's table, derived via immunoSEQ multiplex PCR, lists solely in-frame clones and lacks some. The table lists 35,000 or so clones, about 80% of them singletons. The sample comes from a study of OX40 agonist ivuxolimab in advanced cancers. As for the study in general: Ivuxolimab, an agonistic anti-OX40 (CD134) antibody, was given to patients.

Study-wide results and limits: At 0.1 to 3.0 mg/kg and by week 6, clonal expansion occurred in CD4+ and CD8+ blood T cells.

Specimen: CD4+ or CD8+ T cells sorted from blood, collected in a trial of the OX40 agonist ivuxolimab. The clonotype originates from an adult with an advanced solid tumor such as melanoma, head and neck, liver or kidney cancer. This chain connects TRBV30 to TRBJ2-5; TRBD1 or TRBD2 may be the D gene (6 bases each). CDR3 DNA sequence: TGTGCCTGGAGTGTATGGGTAGGGGGGAAGGAGACCCAGTACTTC. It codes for CAWSVWVGGKETQYF.